The 24 T cell receptor beta chains below all came from one sample that was sequenced in a study of blood T cell repertoires in COVID-19. The method was immunoSEQ multiplex PCR; TCRdb's version includes in-frame clones alone and lacks a portion of them. Among 200,000 to 300,000 clones listed, over 70% were seen once. Source material: peripheral blood. The origin of the receptors is an elderly woman with acute or convalescent COVID-19.

In its sample, this clone was seen once. The CDR3 bases are TGTGCCAGCAGTTCATCAGGCAGCTCCTATAATTCACCCCTCCACTTT. Its protein is CASSSSGSSYNSPLHF. The V call is TRBV6-5, the J call TRBJ1-6, with D unresolved. V was trimmed by 4 bases and J by 0 bases, leaving 10 bases between them. This CDR3 comprises 16 residues. CDR1 MNHEY and CDR2 SVGAGI come from the germline V gene.

The chain uses TRBV7-2 and TRBJ2-1; 10 bases fit TRBD2. This CDR3 is 15 amino acids long. In germline, CDR1 is SGHTA, CDR2 FQGNSA. V was clipped by 1 base and J by 10 bases; unmatched bases: 7. CDR3: CASSLELAGSSEQFF. Written as DNA, the CDR3 is TGTGCCAGCAGCTTAGAACTAGCGGGATCTTCGGAGCAGTTCTTC.

This clone has only a few counts. J is TRBJ1-4 and V is TRBV2; 8 bases line up with TRBD1. Germline V gives CDR1 SNHLY, CDR2 FYNNEI. This CDR3 is 14 amino acids long. V shed 4 bases, J shed 5 bases, and the junction held 3 bases outside the gene matches. CDR3 DNA sequence: TGTGCCAGCAGTGGGCGGACAGGGAATGAAAAACTGTTTTTT. Translating it yields CASSGRTGNEKLFF. The entire variable domain, with the rest obtained from reference TRBV2 and TRBJ1-4, is as follows: EPEVTQTPSHQVTQMGQEVILRCVPISNHLYFYWYRQILGQKVEFLVSFYNNEISEKSEIFDDQFSVERPDGSNFTLKIRSTKLEDSAMYFCASSGRTGNEKLFFGSGTQLSVL.

This chain links TRBV24-1 with TRBJ2-3; TRBD2 agrees at 14 bases. Germline CDR1 is KGHDR and CDR2 is SFDVKD. With 3 bases clipped from V and 2 bases from J, the junction kept 3 bases outside the gene matches. This CDR3 region has 17 residues. In nucleotides, the CDR3 is TGTGCCACCAGTGATCGGACTAGCGGGGGGATCACAGATACGCAGTATTTT. Protein sequence: CATSDRTSGGITDTQYF.

This sequence joins TRBV29-1 and TRBJ2-1; 8 bases fit TRBD2. The V gene end was trimmed by 5 bases and the J gene end by 4 bases; junction bases not matched to a gene: 7. The CDR3 covers 14 residues. Looked up from germline, CDR1 is SQVTM and CDR2 is ANQGSEA. The CDR3: CSVQLAEAYNEQFF. As DNA, the CDR3 is TGCAGCGTTCAACTAGCGGAGGCGTACAATGAGCAGTTCTTC.

The chain joins TRBV18 to TRBJ2-2; D unclear. The CDR3 spans 16 residues. Germline CDR1 KGHSH, CDR2 LQKENI. Trimming removed 1 base from V and 0 bases from J, with 9 bases in between. The CDR3 here is CASSPRAVANTGELFF. CDR3 nucleotide sequence: TGTGCCAGCTCACCACGGGCAGTCGCGAACACCGGGGAGCTGTTTTTT.

This clone was observed once. This may be a read error, as it is one base from a much larger clone. The V call is TRBV7-9, the J call TRBJ2-1; weak D call: TRBD2 (5 bases). With 1 base removed from V and 3 bases from J, the gap between germline ends came to 7 bases. Germline CDR1 and CDR2: SEHNR and FQNEAQ (reference sequence). This CDR3 has 14 residues. DNA for the CDR3: TGTGCCAGCAGCTTAGATGACTACTACAATGAGCAGTTCTTC. Translated, it gives CASSLDDYYNEQFF.

The V gene is TRBV7-9, the J gene TRBJ1-1; 8 bases align to TRBD1. This CDR3 contains 15 residues. V gave up 3 bases and J gave up 2 bases; unmatched junction bases: 5. Germline CDR1 is SEHNR and CDR2 is FQNEAQ (reference sequence). The CDR3 region is CASSFRQGTNTEAFF. The CDR3 nucleotides are TGTGCCAGCAGCTTTCGACAGGGGACAAACACTGAAGCTTTCTTT.

The chain couples TRBV12-3 or TRBV12-4 to TRBJ1-2, with unresolved D. Trimming cost V 4 bases and J 10 bases, with 13 bases left between them. The CDR3 has 12 residues. CDR3 bases: TGTGCCAGCAGTTCAAGCCCTCGGGACTACACCTTC. It yields the protein CASSSSPRDYTF.

This sequence joins TRBV5-1 and TRBJ2-5, with D possibly matching TRBD2 (5 bases). Trimming pared 0 bases from V and 2 bases from J, leaving 8 bases between. The CDR3 sequence is 14 residues long. CDR1 SGHRS and CDR2 YFSETQ come from the germline V gene. CDR3 bases: TGCGCCAGCAGCTTGGGAGCGGTTCAAGAGACCCAGTACTTC. As protein: CASSLGAVQETQYF.

The gene calls are TRBV29-1 and TRBJ2-7, with TRBD1 identical over 7 bases. The germline CDR1 and CDR2 sequences are SQVTM and ANQGSEA. The CDR3 loop spans 13 amino acids. The V and J ends lost 3 bases and 5 bases, in that order; junction bases with no gene match: 7. CDR3 nucleotides: TGCAGCGTTGAGGAAGACAGGGTTGACGAGCAGTACTTC. It is translated as CSVEEDRVDEQYF.

This chain links TRBV4-2 with TRBJ1-2; possibly TRBD1 for D (5 bases). Between the trimmed V and J ends, which lost 2 bases and 4 bases, there was a span of 17 bases. The CDR3 runs to 16 residues. The germline V gene encodes CDR1 LGHNA and CDR2 YNFKEQ. The CDR3 region is CASSQKALSGGYGYTF. As DNA, the CDR3 is TGTGCCAGCAGCCAAAAGGCCCTGAGCGGGGGCTATGGCTACACCTTC.

The V and J genes are TRBV25-1 and TRBJ2-7; 8 bases match TRBD2. V dropped 0 bases and J dropped 0; count of bases not matched to a gene: 4. In germline, CDR1 is MGHDK, CDR2 SYGVNS. CDR3 length: 16 residues. The CDR3 spells CASSEYGSGTSYEQYF. For the CDR3, the DNA is TGTGCCAGCAGTGAATATGGTAGCGGGACCTCCTACGAGCAGTACTTC.

For the CDR3, the DNA is TGTGCCAGCAGCCATGGGGGACTAGCGGGAGGCTACGAGCAGTACTTC. This encodes CASSHGGLAGGYEQYF. This sequence joins TRBV5-4 and TRBJ2-7; 15 bases line up with TRBD2. The J segment lost 3 bases and the V segment lost 4 bases, leaving 5 bases of the junction unmatched. CDR3 size: 16 residues. Looked up from germline, CDR1 is SGHNT and CDR2 is YYREEE (reference sequence).

The chain combines TRBV18 with TRBJ1-1; D gene uncertain. Per the germline V gene, CDR1 is KGHSH and CDR2 is LQKENI. V lost 6 bases, J lost 4 bases, and 12 bases lay in between. This CDR3 contains 13 residues. CDR3 DNA sequence: TGTGCCAGCTCTCCTGGAGCGCGCACTGAAGCTTTCTTT. Its protein product is CASSPGARTEAFF. The full variable domain, in which reference TRBV18 and TRBJ1-1 provide the parts outside the CDR3, is NAGVMQNPRHLVRRRGQEARLRCSPMKGHSHVYWYRQLPEEGLKFMVYLQKENIIDESGMPKERFSAEFPKEGPSILRIQQVVRGDSAAYFCASSPGARTEAFFGQGTRLTVV.

The rearrangement joins TRBV28 to TRBJ1-5, with D tentatively TRBD1 (6 bases). This CDR3 spans 15 amino acids. Trimming removed 7 bases at V and 3 bases at J, with 16 bases between. CDR1 is MDHEN and CDR2 is SYDVKM in the germline V gene. DNA for the CDR3: TGTGCCAGCAACCAACACAGGGATTTCAATCAGCCCCAGCATTTT. This gives the protein CASNQHRDFNQPQHF.

This sequence joins TRBV28 and TRBJ1-2; 8 bases map to TRBD1. The junction had 5 bases not matched to a gene; V was cut back by 4 bases and J by 7 bases. CDR3 size: 13 residues. Germline CDR1 and CDR2: MDHEN and SYDVKM. The CDR3 loop reads CASSSSGGFGYTF. In DNA form, the CDR3 reads TGTGCCAGCAGTTCCTCAGGGGGCTTTGGCTACACCTTC.

This chain links TRBV5-4 with TRBJ1-5; weak D call: TRBD1 (5 bases). CDR3 length: 14 residues. V was pared by 1 base and J by 3 bases, with 8 bases between. Germline V gene data show CDR1 as SGHNT and CDR2 as YYREEE (reference sequence). The CDR3 reads CASSLKTDNQPQHF. The DNA for the CDR3 is TGTGCCAGCAGCTTGAAGACAGACAATCAGCCCCAGCATTTT.

The J gene is TRBJ1-6, the V gene TRBV2; 10 bases fit TRBD1. The CDR3 runs to 16 residues. V lost 11 bases to trimming and J lost 7 bases; unmatched junction nucleotides: 14. The germline V gene encodes CDR1 SNHLY and CDR2 FYNNEI. The CDR3 region is CACWGGQGSGNSPLHF. In DNA form, the CDR3 reads TGTGCCTGTTGGGGGGGACAGGGGTCAGGAAATTCACCCCTCCACTTT.

V and J are TRBV11-2 and TRBJ2-7; D remains ambiguous. V shed 7 bases and J shed 7 bases, with 23 bases lying between them. The CDR3 is 15 residues long. CDR1 is SGHAT and CDR2 is FQNNGV in the germline V gene. CDR3 sequence: CASNSETGTTREQYF. The CDR3 DNA reads TGTGCCAGCAACTCGGAGACCGGAACCACACGGGAGCAGTACTTC.

The chain links TRBV5-1 to TRBJ2-7; 8 nucleotides agree with TRBD1. From germline, CDR1 is SGHRS and CDR2 YFSETQ. This CDR3 region has 15 residues. The V segment lost 4 bases and the J segment 3 bases; nucleotides outside the gene matches: 9. DNA of the CDR3: TGCGCCAGCAGCGTAACGGGACAGGTCGTCTACGAGCAGTACTTC. As protein: CASSVTGQVVYEQYF.

Concerning this clone itself: The junction and the germline gene differ at one end; a read error may be behind it. The rearrangement links TRBV27 to TRBJ2-4; the match to TRBD1 covers 7 bases. Looked up from germline, CDR1 is MNHEY and CDR2 is SMNVEV (reference sequence). This CDR3 is built from 15 residues. Here the CDR3 DNA reads TGTGCCAGCAGTTTACCCCTTGTAGAAAGGGGGCGCTCACTTTTC. This encodes CASSLPLVERGRSLF.

The chain joins TRBV11-2 to TRBJ2-2, with TRBD1 as a possible D gene (5 bases). This CDR3 spans 13 amino acids. The germline V gene has CDR1 SGHAT and CDR2 FQNNGV. Trimming shortened V by 1 base and J by 7 bases, and 7 bases separated the two germline ends. CDR3 nucleotide sequence: TGTGCCAGCAGCTTAGGCAGGGACGGGGAGCTGTTTTTT. Translated, it gives CASSLGRDGELFF.

The CDR3 spells CASNRDSKAFF. The CDR3, as DNA: TGTGCCAGCAATAGGGACAGTAAAGCTTTCTTT. The V and J genes are TRBV6-5 and TRBJ1-1; 7 nucleotides agree with TRBD1. Germline values: CDR1 MNHEY, CDR2 SVGAGI. The length of the CDR3 is 11 residues. J was trimmed by 9 bases and V by 7 bases; bases with no gene match: 5.